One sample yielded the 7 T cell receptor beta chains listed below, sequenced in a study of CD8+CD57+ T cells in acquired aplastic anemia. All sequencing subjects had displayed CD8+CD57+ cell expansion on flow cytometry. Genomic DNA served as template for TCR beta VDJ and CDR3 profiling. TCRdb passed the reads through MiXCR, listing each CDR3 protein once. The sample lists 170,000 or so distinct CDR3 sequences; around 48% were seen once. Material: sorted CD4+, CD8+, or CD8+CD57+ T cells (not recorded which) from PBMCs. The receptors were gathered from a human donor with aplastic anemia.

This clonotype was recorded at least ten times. The CDR3 nucleotides are TGTGCCAGCAGCGTAGCTGCGGGAGTACCCGGGGAGCTGTTTTTT. It encodes CASSVAAGVPGELFF. J is TRBJ2-2 and V is TRBV9; TRBD2 aligns across 7 bases. V shed 0 bases, J shed 6 bases, and the junction held 5 bases outside the gene matches. CDR1 SGDLS and CDR2 YYNGEE come from the germline V gene. The CDR3 is 15 amino acids.

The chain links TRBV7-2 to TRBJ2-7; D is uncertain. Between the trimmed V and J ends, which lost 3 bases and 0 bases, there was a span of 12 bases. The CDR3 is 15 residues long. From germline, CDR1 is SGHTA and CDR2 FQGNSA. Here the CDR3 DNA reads TGTGCCAGCAGCTTTAACACCCTGAGCTCCTACGAGCAGTACTTC. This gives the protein CASSFNTLSSYEQYF.

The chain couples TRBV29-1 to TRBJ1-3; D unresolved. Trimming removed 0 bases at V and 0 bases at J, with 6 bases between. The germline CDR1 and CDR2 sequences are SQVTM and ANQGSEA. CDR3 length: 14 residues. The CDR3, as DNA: TGCAGCGTTGAAGACGGCCTCTCTGGAAACACCATATATTTT. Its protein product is CSVEDGLSGNTIYF.

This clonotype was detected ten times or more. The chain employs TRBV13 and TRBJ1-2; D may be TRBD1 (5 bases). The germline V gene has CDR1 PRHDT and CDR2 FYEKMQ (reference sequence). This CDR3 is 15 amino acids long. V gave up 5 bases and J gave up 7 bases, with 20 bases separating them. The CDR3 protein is CASSARDYRLGGYTF. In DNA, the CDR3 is TGTGCCAGCAGCGCTCGGGATTACAGGCTAGGTGGCTACACCTTC.

The CDR3 DNA is TGTGCCAGCAGCTACCAGACAGGGCTATTGGCCTACGAGCAGTACTTC. Encoded protein: CASSYQTGLLAYEQYF. J is TRBJ2-7 and V is TRBV11-1, with 7 bases identical to TRBD1. The J segment lost 2 bases and the V segment lost 4 bases, leaving 11 bases of the junction unmatched. The CDR3 has 16 amino acids. Germline CDR1 SGHAT, CDR2 FQDESV (reference sequence).

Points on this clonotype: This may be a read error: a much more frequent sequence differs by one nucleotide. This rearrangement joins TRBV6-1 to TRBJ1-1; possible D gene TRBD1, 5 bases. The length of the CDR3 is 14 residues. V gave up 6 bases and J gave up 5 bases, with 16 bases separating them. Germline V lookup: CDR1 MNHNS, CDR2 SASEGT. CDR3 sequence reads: CASSATRGRTEAFF. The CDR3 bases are TGTGCCAGCAGCGCGACAAGGGGCAGGACTGAAGCTTTCTTT.

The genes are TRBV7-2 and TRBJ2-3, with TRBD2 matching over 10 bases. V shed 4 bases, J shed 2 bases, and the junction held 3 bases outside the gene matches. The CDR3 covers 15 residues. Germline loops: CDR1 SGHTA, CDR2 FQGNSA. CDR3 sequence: CASSSSGSSTDTQYF. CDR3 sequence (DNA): TGTGCCAGCAGCTCTAGCGGGAGCTCCACAGATACGCAGTATTTT.